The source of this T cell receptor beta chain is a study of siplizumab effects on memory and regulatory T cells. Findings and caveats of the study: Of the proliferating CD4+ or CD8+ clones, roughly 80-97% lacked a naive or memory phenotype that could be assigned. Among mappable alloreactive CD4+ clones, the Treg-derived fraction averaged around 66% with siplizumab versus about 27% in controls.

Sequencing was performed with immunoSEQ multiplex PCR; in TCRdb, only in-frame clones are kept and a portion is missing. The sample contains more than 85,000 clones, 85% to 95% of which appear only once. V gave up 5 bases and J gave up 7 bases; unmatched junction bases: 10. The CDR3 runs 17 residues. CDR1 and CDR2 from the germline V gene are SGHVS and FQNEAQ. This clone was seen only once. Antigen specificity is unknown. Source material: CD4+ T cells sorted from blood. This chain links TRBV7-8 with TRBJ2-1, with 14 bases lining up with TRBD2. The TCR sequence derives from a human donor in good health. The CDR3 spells CASSTLGLAGGWNEQFF. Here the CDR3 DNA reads TGTGCCAGCAGCACCCTCGGACTAGCGGGAGGCTGGAATGAGCAGTTCTTC.